This T cell receptor beta chain emerged from a study of molecular identifiers for immune sequencing clone quantification. Study results and caveats: Because of identical TCR molecules sharing a barcode, sizes of highly expanded clones could be underestimated.

Trimming shortened V by 2 bases and J by 0 bases, and 8 bases separated the two germline ends. This CDR3 comprises 15 residues. Per the germline V gene, CDR1 is MNHEY and CDR2 is SVGEGT. Naive CD8 libraries came from approximately 20,000 to 1,000,000 sorted cells with 10%, 30% or 50% RNA. TCRdb used MiXCR to reprocess the PCR reads, holding one entry per CDR3 protein. The sample shows some 580,000 distinct CDR3 sequences, about 25% of them seen only once. This clonotype was observed at least ten times. The target antigen is unknown. This receptor was identified in a human donor in good health. Some libraries in this study had Jurkat cell RNA spiked in. The V call is TRBV6-2 or TRBV6-3, the J call TRBJ2-4; no reliable D call. The sample consisted of naive CD8+ T cells from blood, with Jurkat cell RNA spiked in. Subset reported: FACS-sorted CD8+CD4-CCR7+CD45RA+ naive T cells. CDR3 residues: CASSYTTKAKNIQYF. CDR3 coding DNA: TGTGCCAGCAGTTACACGACGAAAGCCAAAAACATTCAGTACTTC.